The next 17 T cell receptor beta chains were all read from a single sample in a study of CD8+CD57+ T cells in acquired aplastic anemia. TCR beta VDJ and CDR3 were profiled, and genomic DNA was the template. TCRdb re-called the reads with MiXCR, one entry per CDR3 protein. The table has approximately 300,000 distinct CDR3 sequences, around three fifths seen once. An expansion of CD8+CD57+ cells by flow cytometry had been shown in patients chosen for sequencing. The material sequenced was sorted CD4+, CD8+, or CD8+CD57+ T cells (not recorded which) from PBMCs. These receptors all stem from a human donor with aplastic anemia.

The rearrangement uses TRBV5-6 and TRBJ2-7; D not resolved. Per the germline V gene, CDR1 is SGHDT and CDR2 is YYEEEE. Trimming pared 0 bases from V and 9 bases from J, leaving 13 bases between. CDR3 size: 13 residues. This chain's CDR3 is CASSLARQPRQYF. CDR3 sequence (DNA): TGTGCCAGCAGCTTGGCCCGGCAGCCCAGGCAGTACTTC.

This chain connects TRBV15 to TRBJ2-3; tentatively, D is TRBD1 (6 bases). The V end was cut by 1 base, the J end by 2 bases, with 10 bases between. Germline V CDR1 and CDR2: LNHNV, YYDKDF (reference sequence). This CDR3 spans 15 amino acids. The DNA of the CDR3 is TGTGCCACCAGCAGAGTTCGACAGGTCACAGATACGCAGTATTTT. Protein sequence: CATSRVRQVTDTQYF. The whole variable domain, filled in from reference TRBV15 and TRBJ2-3, reads DAMVIQNPRYQVTQFGKPVTLSCSQTLNHNVMYWYQQKSSQAPKLLFHYYDKDFNNEADTPDNFQSRRPNTSFCFLDIRSPGLGDTAMYLCATSRVRQVTDTQYFGPGTRLTVL.

The chain employs TRBV7-2 and TRBJ1-2; a possible D gene is TRBD1 (6 bases). Trimming stripped 7 bases from V and 4 bases from J, with 16 bases between. Germline V gives CDR1 SGHTA, CDR2 FQGNSA. There are 14 residues in the CDR3. The DNA for the CDR3 is TGTGCCAGCAACTCCGGGGGGGCTTCCTATGGCTACACCTTC. This encodes CASNSGGASYGYTF.

This rearrangement joins TRBV18 to TRBJ1-6, with D unclear. V shed 5 bases and J shed 7 bases, with 9 bases lying between them. The CDR3 spans 13 residues. Germline V CDR1 and CDR2: KGHSH, LQKENI. CDR3: CASSDYLNSPLHF. The CDR3 DNA sequence: TGTGCCAGCTCAGACTATCTCAATTCACCCCTCCACTTT.

J is TRBJ2-5 and V is TRBV20-1; maybe TRBD2 (5 bases). Germline-derived CDR1 and CDR2 are DFQATT and SNEGSKA (reference sequence). The CDR3 covers 14 residues. V lost 6 bases to trimming and J lost 4 bases, with 18 bases between them. CDR3 nucleotides: TGCAGTGCCGTCCGGGGTGGACCGAGAGAGACCCAGTACTTC. It translates to CSAVRGGPRETQYF.

The chain recombines TRBV20-1 with TRBJ2-1, with 16 nucleotides matching TRBD2. The germline CDR1 and CDR2 sequences are DFQATT and SNEGSKA (reference sequence). CDR3 length: 13 residues. The CDR3 here is CSLGLAGGNEQFF. The CDR3 DNA is TGCAGCTTGGGACTAGCGGGGGGGAATGAGCAGTTCTTC.

This chain links TRBV9 with TRBJ2-2; D is unresolved. CDR1 is SGDLS and CDR2 is YYNGEE in the germline V gene. This CDR3 has 13 amino acids. V lost 5 bases and J 6 bases, leaving 11 bases between the germline ends. The CDR3 nucleotides are TGTGCCAGCAGTGACACCCTTTCCGGGGAGCTGTTTTTT. Protein sequence: CASSDTLSGELFF.

In this sample, this clonotype turned up once. This rearrangement joins TRBV27 to TRBJ1-5; D is uncertain. CDR1 and CDR2 from the germline V gene are MNHEY and SMNVEV (reference sequence). Trimming removed 8 bases from V and 3 bases from J, with 8 bases in between. This CDR3 has 12 amino acids. CDR3 nucleotide sequence: TGTGCCAGCGGCTTGGACAATCAGCCCCAGCATTTT. Its translation: CASGLDNQPQHF.

This clonotype has ten or more counts. The chain employs TRBV4-1 and TRBJ1-3, with a tentative D call TRBD1 (6 bases). V lost 5 bases, J lost 3 bases, and 14 bases lay in between. This CDR3 spans 15 amino acids. Germline CDR1 is MGHRA and CDR2 is YSYEKL. DNA for the CDR3: TGCGCCAGCAGCTTGACCGGGACAAGTGGAAACACCATATATTTT. Translation: CASSLTGTSGNTIYF.

This clonotype was counted many times. The rearrangement joins TRBV12-3 or TRBV12-4 to TRBJ1-5; possible D gene TRBD1, 5 bases. Trimming shortened V by 6 bases and J by 5 bases, and 17 bases separated the two germline ends. This CDR3 spans 15 amino acids. CDR3 amino acids: CASSPQSIQDQPQHF. CDR3 coding DNA: TGTGCCAGCAGCCCGCAGAGTATACAGGATCAGCCCCAGCATTTT.

This clonotype came up many times. The V call is TRBV6-1, the J call TRBJ2-7; maybe TRBD1 (6 bases). Germline assignment: CDR1 MNHNS and CDR2 SASEGT. The V end was cut by 6 bases, the J end by 5 bases, with 20 bases between. This CDR3 has 15 residues. CDR3 DNA sequence: TGTGCCAGCAGCGAAACAGGGACCCCCTGGCACGAGCAGTACTTC. Its protein is CASSETGTPWHEQYF.

This rearrangement joins TRBV5-1 to TRBJ2-7; 13 bases map to TRBD2. CDR3 size: 17 residues. V dropped 0 bases and J dropped 5; count of bases not matched to a gene: 8. Germline values: CDR1 SGHRS, CDR2 YFSETQ. CDR3 protein: CASSLARTSGSTDEQYF. In nucleotides, the CDR3 is TGCGCCAGCAGCTTGGCGAGGACTAGCGGGAGTACCGACGAGCAGTACTTC.

This clonotype has at least ten counts. This chain connects TRBV5-1 to TRBJ2-1, with 9 positions matching TRBD2. The germline V gene encodes CDR1 SGHRS and CDR2 YFSETQ. V lost 1 base and J lost 8; bases outside the gene matches: 10. The CDR3 length is 16 residues. Written as DNA, the CDR3 is TGCGCCAGCAGCTTGTTTAGGCGGGAGGGCTTGGATGAGCAGTTCTTC. It yields the protein CASSLFRREGLDEQFF.

The V and J genes are TRBV10-3 and TRBJ2-5; TRBD1 or TRBD2 may be the D gene (6 bases each). CDR1 ENHRY and CDR2 SYGVKD come from the germline V gene. This CDR3 spans 9 amino acids. CDR3 sequence reads: CEGGETQYF. The DNA of the CDR3 is TGTGAGGGGGGTGAGACCCAGTACTTC.

This clonotype was detected ten times or more. The DNA of the CDR3 is TGTGCCAGCAGCCAAGATCGAGGGTACGGAAACACCATATATTTT. Its protein product is CASSQDRGYGNTIYF. The V and J genes are TRBV3-1 and TRBJ1-3; unclear D gene. This CDR3 region has 15 residues. The germline CDR1 and CDR2 sequences are LGHDT and YNNKEL (reference sequence). Trimming cost V 0 bases and J 4 bases, with 10 bases left between them.

This clonotype has more than one count but fewer than ten. This sequence joins TRBV19 and TRBJ2-7, with D uncertain. The germline V gene has CDR1 LNHDA and CDR2 SQIVND (reference sequence). This CDR3 has 10 residues. Trimming stripped 7 bases from V and 4 bases from J, with 5 bases between. The CDR3 is CASKSYEQYF. As DNA, the CDR3 is TGTGCCAGTAAAAGTTACGAGCAGTACTTC.

The chain links TRBV19 to TRBJ1-2; 7 positions agree with TRBD1. The CDR3 is 14 residues long. Looked up from germline, CDR1 is LNHDA and CDR2 is SQIVND (reference sequence). J lost 4 bases, V lost 6 bases, and 8 bases had no gene match. The DNA of the CDR3 is TGTGCCAGTAGCCTGATAAGACAGGGCTATGGCTACACCTTC. Translated: CASSLIRQGYGYTF.